These 21 T cell receptor beta chains originate from one sample sequenced in a study of T-cell memory formation after mild COVID-19. TCRdb independently ran MiXCR on the 5' RACE reads; one entry per CDR3 protein. The top ten hold roughly 15% of the sample, which has approximately 150,000 distinct CDR3 sequences, about 14% seen once. The sequencing sample was made of PBMCs or a T cell subset sorted from them (not recorded which). The receptors here all came from an adult woman who had mild COVID-19 (a few samples of this study predate the infection). Cell type and time point are not known.

This clonotype occurred a few times. The chain recombines TRBV4-3 with TRBJ1-2, with D possibly TRBD1 on 5 matching bases. The V and J ends lost 1 base and 5 bases respectively, with 20 bases between them. This CDR3 is built from 17 residues. Germline V lookup: CDR1 LGHNA, CDR2 YSLEER. CDR3 nucleotide sequence: TGCGCCAGCAGCCAAGGCCTACGATCCGGGACGATGTATGGCTACACCTTC. Translating it yields CASSQGLRSGTMYGYTF.

This clonotype was seen many times. This chain joins TRBV4-3 and TRBJ2-1, with 10 bases that match TRBD1. Germline CDR1 reads LGHNA; CDR2 reads YSLEER. The CDR3 is 15 residues long. V was pared by 4 bases and J by 4 bases, with 4 bases of the junction left unmatched. The CDR3 DNA follows: TGCGCCAGCAGCCCGACAGGGGGCCCTTACAATGAGCAGTTCTTC. Translated, it gives CASSPTGGPYNEQFF.

Many counts were recorded for this clonotype. The chain couples TRBV5-1 to TRBJ2-7; D not certain. This CDR3 comprises 14 residues. The V end lost 0 bases, the J end lost 1 base, and 8 bases lay between the germline ends. CDR1 is SGHRS and CDR2 is YFSETQ in the germline V gene. The CDR3 here is CASSLEPESYEQYF. The CDR3 DNA is TGCGCCAGCAGCTTGGAGCCGGAGTCCTACGAGCAGTACTTC.

The chain combines TRBV10-3 with TRBJ2-7, with TRBD1 identical over 8 bases. CDR3 length: 12 amino acids. The V and J ends lost 5 bases and 6 bases, in that order; junction bases with no gene match: 3. CDR1 ENHRY and CDR2 SYGVKD come from the germline V gene. CDR3 nucleotides: TGTGCCATCAGTTTGACAGGGGCCGAGCAGTACTTC. Its translation: CAISLTGAEQYF.

The sample holds many counts of this clonotype. This sequence joins TRBV5-1 and TRBJ2-3, with unresolved D. CDR1 is SGHRS, CDR2 YFSETQ, per germline. The length of the CDR3 is 14 residues. Trimming stripped 1 base from V and 5 bases from J, with 11 bases between. This CDR3 is CASSLRPSGDTQYF. The CDR3 region has the DNA TGCGCCAGCAGCTTGAGGCCTTCGGGAGATACGCAGTATTTT.

This clonotype has at least ten counts. The chain uses TRBV20-1 and TRBJ1-2, with no clear D. Germline-derived CDR1 and CDR2 are DFQATT and SNEGSKA (reference sequence). The CDR3 loop spans 8 amino acids. Deletions cut 3 bases from V and 7 bases from J, with 0 bases between. CDR3 region: CSASGYTF. In DNA form, the CDR3 reads TGCAGTGCTAGTGGCTACACCTTC.

The chain has TRBV19 and TRBJ2-7, with 8 positions matching TRBD1. This CDR3 region has 13 residues. Germline CDR1 reads LNHDA; CDR2 reads SQIVND (reference sequence). V was pared by 7 bases and J by 6 bases, with 8 bases of the junction left unmatched. CDR3 coding DNA: TGTGCCAGTAACCTCAGGGGACAGGTCGAGCAGTACTTC. Its protein is CASNLRGQVEQYF.

This clonotype was recorded a few times. The chain carries TRBV7-8 and TRBJ2-2, with D perhaps matching TRBD2 (5 bases). The germline CDR1 and CDR2 sequences are SGHVS and FQNEAQ. The CDR3 loop spans 16 amino acids. Between the trimmed V and J ends, which lost 5 bases and 5 bases, there was a span of 18 bases. The CDR3 spells CASSPPGKSGTGELFF. CDR3 bases: TGTGCCAGCAGCCCGCCCGGGAAATCGGGAACCGGGGAGCTGTTTTTT.

This rearrangement joins TRBV24-1 to TRBJ2-1, with TRBD1 matching over 7 bases. The junction had 8 bases not matched to a gene; V was cut back by 5 bases and J by 8 bases. Germline V lookup: CDR1 KGHDR, CDR2 SFDVKD. CDR3 length: 14 residues. Written as DNA, the CDR3 is TGTGCCACCAGTGGGGCAGGGGGAGACTATGAGCAGTTCTTC. This sequence encodes CATSGAGGDYEQFF.

The V call is TRBV5-1, the J call TRBJ1-2, with D hard to call. Trimming removed 0 bases from V and 8 bases from J, with 14 bases in between. Germline CDR1 reads SGHRS; CDR2 reads YFSETQ. The CDR3 is 14 amino acids. CDR3 protein: CASSLEIRVDGYTF. The CDR3 coding sequence is TGCGCCAGCAGCTTGGAAATAAGGGTTGACGGCTACACCTTC.

The gene calls are TRBV30 and TRBJ1-4; D is undetermined. V lost 7 bases, J lost 5 bases, and 14 bases lay in between. The germline CDR1 and CDR2 sequences are GTSNPN and SVGIG (reference sequence). This CDR3 is 13 amino acids long. The CDR3 is CAYLDEGNEKLFF. CDR3 nucleotide sequence: TGTGCCTATCTCGACGAGGGAAATGAAAAACTGTTTTTT.

The genes are TRBV18 and TRBJ2-2, with a weak D call TRBD1 (6 bases). V was shortened by 8 bases and J by 3 bases, with 16 bases between the two germline ends. Germline CDR1 KGHSH, CDR2 LQKENI. There are 15 residues in the CDR3. As DNA, the CDR3 is TGTGCCAGCCAAGGGGGAAGTGTTGACACCGGGGAGCTGTTTTTT. The encoded protein is CASQGGSVDTGELFF. Drawing the rest from reference TRBV18 and TRBJ2-2, the complete variable domain is NAGVMQNPRHLVRRRGQEARLRCSPMKGHSHVYWYRQLPEEGLKFMVYLQKENIIDESGMPKERFSAEFPKEGPSILRIQQVVRGDSAAYFCASQGGSVDTGELFFGEGSRLTVL.

V gene TRBV7-2 combines with J gene TRBJ2-5, with D possibly matching TRBD2 (6 bases). The CDR3 length is 14 residues. Germline lookup yields CDR1 SGHTA and CDR2 FQGNSA. Trimming took off 1 base at V and 5 bases at J, with 11 bases between the two ends. DNA for the CDR3: TGTGCCAGCAGCTTAGGAGCGGGTGGCGAGACCCAGTACTTC. This codes for CASSLGAGGETQYF.

The chain couples TRBV4-3 to TRBJ1-5; D remains ambiguous. This CDR3 has 14 residues. Trimming cost V 0 bases and J 9 bases, with 12 bases left between them. The germline CDR1 and CDR2 sequences are LGHNA and YSLEER. Written as DNA, the CDR3 is TGCGCCAGCAGCCAAGATAGATTGGGAGGGCCCCAGCATTTT. Protein: CASSQDRLGGPQHF.

This clonotype was recorded a few times. This sequence joins TRBV7-9 and TRBJ2-3, with D possibly TRBD1 on 5 matching bases. Germline V gene sequence: CDR1 SEHNR, CDR2 FQNEAQ (reference sequence). With 4 bases removed from V and 2 bases from J, the gap between germline ends came to 13 bases. CDR3 size: 15 residues. CDR3 DNA sequence: TGTGCCAGCAGCTCCCGGACAAGGAACACAGATACGCAGTATTTT. Amino acid sequence: CASSSRTRNTDTQYF.

In this sample, this clonotype turned up a few times. The CDR3 nucleotides are TGTGCCAGCTCGACGGGGACTAGCGGGAGGTACTTC. Translating it yields CASSTGTSGRYF. The chain couples TRBV19 to TRBJ2-7, with 14 positions matching TRBD2. CDR1 and CDR2 (germline): LNHDA, SQIVND (reference sequence). With V trimmed by 9 bases and J by 12 bases, 7 bases remained unmatched. CDR3 length: 12 amino acids. Full variable domain (missing parts from reference TRBV19 and TRBJ2-7): DGGITQSPKYLFRKEGQNVTLSCEQNLNHDAMYWYRQDPGQGLRLIYYSQIVNDFQKGDIAEGYSVSREKKESFPLTVTSAQKNPTAFYLCASSTGTSGRYFGPGTRLTVT.

The V call is TRBV4-1, the J call TRBJ1-1, with TRBD1 matching over 7 bases. V shed 2 bases and J 3 bases; nucleotides not matched to a gene: 6. This CDR3 is 15 amino acids long. The germline CDR1 and CDR2 sequences are MGHRA and YSYEKL. The CDR3 nucleotides read TGCGCCAGCAGCCAAAGGGGGCTTGGGGACACTGAAGCTTTCTTT. Amino acid sequence: CASSQRGLGDTEAFF.

This clonotype occurred a few times. J is TRBJ2-1 and V is TRBV2; 7 bases fit TRBD1. Looked up from germline, CDR1 is SNHLY and CDR2 is FYNNEI. J was trimmed by 4 bases and V by 7 bases; bases with no gene match: 4. The CDR3 has 13 residues. The DNA of the CDR3 is TGTGCCAGCACCGAACAGGGGTACAATGAGCAGTTCTTC. Residues: CASTEQGYNEQFF.

This clonotype turned up a few times. The chain carries TRBV4-1 and TRBJ1-1; weak D call: TRBD1 (5 bases). This CDR3 is 15 amino acids long. Germline assignment: CDR1 MGHRA and CDR2 YSYEKL. V was clipped by 6 bases and J by 4 bases, with 18 bases between them. The CDR3 bases are TGCGCCAGCAGACCCGCGACAGAGAAGTTCACTGAAGCTTTCTTT. Translation gives CASRPATEKFTEAFF.

The chain recombines TRBV27 with TRBJ1-5; no clear D. The CDR3 runs to 13 residues. Per the germline V gene, CDR1 is MNHEY and CDR2 is SMNVEV (reference sequence). Trimming shortened V by 1 base and J by 0 bases, and 1 base separated the two germline ends. DNA for the CDR3: TGTGCCAGCAGTTTATTTAGCAATCAGCCCCAGCATTTT. Its protein is CASSLFSNQPQHF.

This clonotype was observed a handful of times. The J gene is TRBJ2-7, the V gene TRBV15; D might be TRBD1 (5 bases). This CDR3 is built from 14 residues. Germline-derived CDR1 and CDR2 are LNHNV and YYDKDF (reference sequence). The V end lost 2 bases, the J end lost 4 bases, and 12 bases lay between the germline ends. The CDR3 here is CATSRRGRMYEQYF. CDR3 coding DNA: TGTGCCACCAGCAGAAGGGGCAGGATGTACGAGCAGTACTTC.